These 5 T cell receptor beta chains share one sample of origin, sequenced in a study of cytomegalovirus exposure and HLA in healthy donors. Assay: immunoSEQ multiplex PCR; the TCRdb copy retains only in-frame clones and omits some. The sample consists of around 73,000 clones, around nine tenths of them appearing once. Sequencing was done on a sample of PBMCs. The source is a woman between 18 and 29 years old in good health and CMV-seropositive.

The V and J genes are TRBV7-9 and TRBJ2-5; D is unclear. Trimming removed 0 bases at V and 2 bases at J, with 7 bases between. Per germline, CDR1 SEHNR and CDR2 FQNEAQ (reference sequence). CDR3 length: 14 residues. The CDR3 region has the DNA TGTGCCAGCAGCTTAGCACCAGTTCAAGAGACCCAGTACTTC. Protein product: CASSLAPVQETQYF.

CDR3 bases: TGTGCCAGTAGTACGACAGGGAAATCACCCCTCCACTTT. This translates into CASSTTGKSPLHF. V is TRBV19 and J is TRBJ1-6, with 7 nucleotides matching TRBD1. Per germline, CDR1 LNHDA and CDR2 SQIVND (reference sequence). The ends lost 4 bases at V and 10 bases at J; junction bases unmatched: 4. The CDR3 totals 13 residues.

This chain joins TRBV5-5 and TRBJ1-5; tentative D call: TRBD1 (5 bases). CDR3 length: 14 amino acids. Looked up from germline, CDR1 is SGHKS and CDR2 is YYEKEE (reference sequence). V lost 1 base to trimming and J lost 6 bases, with 11 bases between them. CDR3 DNA: TGTGCCAGCAGCTTGAACCAAAGGGGTCAGCCCCAGCATTTT. The encoded protein is CASSLNQRGQPQHF.

CDR3 protein: CASSPSPDRLDTGGSPLHF. The CDR3 DNA reads as TGTGCCAGCAGCCCCTCCCCGGACAGGCTTGATACCGGTGGTTCACCCCTCCACTTT. The rearrangement uses TRBV5-8 and TRBJ1-6, with 7 bases lining up with TRBD1. The CDR3 spans 19 residues. With V trimmed by 4 bases and J by 9 bases, 22 bases remained unmatched. Germline CDR1 is SGHTS and CDR2 is YDEGEE.

The V gene is TRBV12-5, the J gene TRBJ1-4; 9 nucleotides match TRBD1. This CDR3 is 16 amino acids long. The germline gives CDR1 LGHNT, CDR2 FRNRAP. V lost 4 bases and J lost 8; bases outside the gene matches: 11. CDR3 sequence (DNA): TGTGCTAGTGGTTATAAAACAGGGGGCGGGTGGGAAAAACTGTTTTTT. It specifies CASGYKTGGGWEKLFF.